This is a list of T cell receptor beta chains from one sample in a study of cytomegalovirus exposure and HLA in healthy donors. The assay was immunoSEQ multiplex PCR, and TCRdb's table has in-frame clones only and misses some. The sample has approximately 120,000 clones, 69% seen once. Input material: PBMCs. The receptors originated from a woman in her 70s in good health and CMV-seropositive. Both conserved end residues are part of each CDR3. The order of the fields is clone size, J gene, V gene, D gene, CDR3 protein. A D gene is named only where the DNA matches it firmly. Clone size is given for some rows only: seen once, a few or many times, or a class if the clone is expanded.

clone_size: -
j_call: TRBJ1-2
v_call: TRBV6-1
d_call: TRBD1
cdr3_aa: CASSLGQGGYGYTF

clone_size: few
j_call: TRBJ2-7
v_call: TRBV5-1
d_call: TRBD2
cdr3_aa: CASAAGIESYEQYF

clone_size: -
j_call: TRBJ2-7
v_call: TRBV6-1
d_call: TRBD1
cdr3_aa: CASSETGGAYEQYF

clone_size: -
j_call: TRBJ1-2
v_call: TRBV10-3
d_call: -
cdr3_aa: CAIGADSNYGYTF

clone_size: few
j_call: TRBJ1-2
v_call: TRBV4-1
d_call: -
cdr3_aa: CASRGGFGYGYTF

clone_size: -
j_call: TRBJ2-7
v_call: TRBV6-4
d_call: -
cdr3_aa: CASSGGGGGPHEQYF

clone_size: -
j_call: TRBJ1-1
v_call: TRBV14
d_call: -
cdr3_aa: CASRPTGSNTEAFF

clone_size: -
j_call: TRBJ1-2
v_call: TRBV13
d_call: TRBD1
cdr3_aa: CASSSTGTARGYTF

clone_size: -
j_call: TRBJ1-5
v_call: TRBV18
d_call: -
cdr3_aa: CASSPTDSNQPQHF

clone_size: -
j_call: TRBJ2-5
v_call: TRBV19
d_call: TRBD2
cdr3_aa: CASSTAGGPETQYF

clone_size: few
j_call: TRBJ1-1
v_call: TRBV5-1
d_call: -
cdr3_aa: CASSPFGPEAFF

clone_size: -
j_call: TRBJ1-1
v_call: TRBV9
d_call: -
cdr3_aa: CASSTSGFSEAFF

clone_size: -
j_call: TRBJ1-3
v_call: TRBV18
d_call: TRBD1
cdr3_aa: CASSPNTGTGAGNTIYF

clone_size: -
j_call: TRBJ2-5
v_call: TRBV5-6
d_call: TRBD1
cdr3_aa: CASSPDRGGGETQYF

clone_size: -
j_call: TRBJ2-3
v_call: TRBV5-4
d_call: TRBD1
cdr3_aa: CASSLLDRAVDTQYF

clone_size: few
j_call: TRBJ2-4
v_call: TRBV19
d_call: TRBD1
cdr3_aa: CASSILWTGVAKNIQYF

clone_size: -
j_call: TRBJ1-2
v_call: TRBV15
d_call: TRBD1
cdr3_aa: CATSRGTGIYGYTF

clone_size: -
j_call: TRBJ2-7
v_call: TRBV29-1
d_call: TRBD1
cdr3_aa: CSVELDRVVGEQYF

clone_size: -
j_call: TRBJ1-2
v_call: TRBV27
d_call: -
cdr3_aa: CASSLNRVNYGYTF

clone_size: -
j_call: TRBJ2-2
v_call: TRBV6-6
d_call: -
cdr3_aa: CASSLGGAGELFF

clone_size: few
j_call: TRBJ2-7
v_call: TRBV18
d_call: TRBD1
cdr3_aa: CASSPETGGGRQYF

clone_size: -
j_call: TRBJ2-3
v_call: TRBV9
d_call: -
cdr3_aa: CASSAAYSSTDTQYF

clone_size: once
j_call: TRBJ2-3
v_call: TRBV5-1
d_call: TRBD2
cdr3_aa: CASSSSSGGSTDTQYF

clone_size: -
j_call: TRBJ1-1
v_call: TRBV4-2
d_call: -
cdr3_aa: CASSQAGLGREGTEAFF

clone_size: -
j_call: TRBJ1-2
v_call: TRBV5-6
d_call: -
cdr3_aa: CASSLGVQGYYGYTF

clone_size: -
j_call: TRBJ1-1
v_call: TRBV5-6
d_call: TRBD1
cdr3_aa: CASSPWTGWKNTEAFF

clone_size: -
j_call: TRBJ2-7
v_call: TRBV29-1
d_call: TRBD1
cdr3_aa: CSVAGGQGAYEQYF

clone_size: -
j_call: TRBJ1-5
v_call: TRBV15
d_call: -
cdr3_aa: CATSRDRAMNQPQHF

clone_size: -
j_call: TRBJ1-1
v_call: TRBV27
d_call: -
cdr3_aa: CASSSEGVTEAFF

clone_size: -
j_call: TRBJ1-4
v_call: TRBV13
d_call: -
cdr3_aa: CASSQRGEKLFF

clone_size: once
j_call: TRBJ2-5
v_call: TRBV10-3
d_call: TRBD2
cdr3_aa: CAISHGGAEETQYF